These 2 T cell receptor beta chains came from one sample sequenced in a study of technical replicates of blood from a few donors. Produced via immunoSEQ multiplex PCR; TCRdb's table is partial and in-frame only. The sample yields about 12,000 clones, 90% to 95% seen once. The sequencing input was PBMCs. The source of these receptors is a human donor in good health.

The chain carries TRBV11-3 and TRBJ1-4, with D hard to call. V was pared by 1 base and J by 4 bases, with 10 bases between. The CDR3 has 15 residues. Germline CDR1 SGHNT, CDR2 YENEEA. This CDR3 reads CASSLVGRHNEKLFF. CDR3 nucleotides: TGTGCCAGCAGCTTAGTCGGGAGACATAATGAAAAACTGTTTTTT.

This clone came up once. The chain couples TRBV28 to TRBJ2-6, with unresolved D. Trimming removed 6 bases at V and 0 bases at J, with 12 bases between. Germline CDR1 reads MDHEN; CDR2 reads SYDVKM. CDR3 length: 16 residues. CDR3 residues: CASSPVPGSGANVLTF. The CDR3 DNA reads as TGTGCCAGCAGCCCCGTGCCAGGCTCTGGGGCCAACGTCCTGACTTTC. Together with reference TRBV28 and TRBJ2-6, the CDR3 gives the full variable domain: DVKVTQSSRYLVKRTGEKVFLECVQDMDHENMFWYRQDPGLGLRLIYFSYDVKMKEKGDIPEGYSVSREKKERFSLILESASTNQTSMYLCASSPVPGSGANVLTFGAGSRLTVL.